A single sample is the source of the 26 T cell receptor beta chains below, sequenced in a study of blood T cell repertoires in COVID-19. Assay: immunoSEQ multiplex PCR; the TCRdb copy retains only in-frame clones and omits some. The sample consists of fewer than 400,000 clones, roughly 90% of them appearing once. Sequenced sample: PBMCs or T cells enriched from blood (not recorded which). All receptors derive from a woman in her thirties who had been exposed to COVID-19.

The chain uses TRBV6-5 and TRBJ1-5; 8 bases fit TRBD1. The CDR3 length is 15 residues. The V and J ends lost 6 bases and 2 bases, in that order; junction bases with no gene match: 6. Looked up from germline, CDR1 is MNHEY and CDR2 is SVGAGI. CDR3 DNA sequence: TGTGCCAGCAGAAACGGACAGGGCCGCAATCAGCCCCAGCATTTT. It encodes CASRNGQGRNQPQHF.

Only one count was recorded for this clone. The V call is TRBV7-2, the J call TRBJ1-5; D unresolved. CDR3 length: 15 residues. The V end was cut by 2 bases, the J end by 4 bases, with 12 bases between. CDR1 and CDR2 (germline): SGHTA, FQGNSA. This chain's CDR3 is CASSLFEGLNQPQHF. CDR3 in DNA: TGTGCCAGCAGCTTATTCGAGGGCCTGAATCAGCCCCAGCATTTT. The entire variable domain, with the rest obtained from reference TRBV7-2 and TRBJ1-5, is as follows: GAGVSQSPSNKVTEKGKDVELRCDPISGHTALYWYRQSLGQGLEFLIYFQGNSAPDKSGLPSDRFSAERTGGSVSTLTIQRTQQEDSAVYLCASSLFEGLNQPQHFGDGTRLSIL.

The CDR3 DNA follows: TGTGCCAGTAGTTGGCGGCCTAATCTTTACAATGAGCAGTTCTTC. It yields the protein CASSWRPNLYNEQFF. This chain links TRBV19 with TRBJ2-1; D is ambiguous. The CDR3 totals 15 residues. Germline V gives CDR1 LNHDA, CDR2 SQIVND (reference sequence). Trimming stripped 5 bases from V and 4 bases from J, with 15 bases between.

V usage is TRBV4-1 and J usage is TRBJ1-2; a possible D gene is TRBD1 (6 bases). V dropped 2 bases and J dropped 0 bases, with 7 bases sitting between them. Per germline, CDR1 MGHRA and CDR2 YSYEKL. The CDR3 totals 14 residues. The CDR3 is CASSQWTANYGYTF. The CDR3, as DNA: TGCGCCAGCAGCCAATGGACAGCTAACTATGGCTACACCTTC.

V and J are TRBV7-9 and TRBJ2-7; 7 bases line up with TRBD1. The germline V gene has CDR1 SEHNR and CDR2 FQNEAQ (reference sequence). This CDR3 comprises 14 residues. V shed 5 bases and J 3 bases; nucleotides not matched to a gene: 7. CDR3: CASSLPGQNYEQYF. The CDR3 DNA sequence: TGTGCCAGCAGCCTCCCGGGACAGAACTACGAGCAGTACTTC.

This chain uses TRBV9 with TRBJ1-1; weak D call: TRBD1 (6 bases). Germline lookup yields CDR1 SGDLS and CDR2 YYNGEE. CDR3 length: 17 amino acids. Trimming took off 4 bases at V and 1 base at J, with 20 bases between the two ends. The CDR3 loop reads CASSPEGTPTGNTEAFF. The DNA for the CDR3 is TGTGCCAGCAGCCCCGAAGGGACACCGACGGGGAACACTGAAGCTTTCTTT.

This chain uses TRBV10-3 with TRBJ1-5, with D maybe TRBD1 (6 bases). Germline-derived CDR1 and CDR2 are ENHRY and SYGVKD. This CDR3 has 17 residues. V was pared by 0 bases and J by 9 bases, with 21 bases between. CDR3 DNA sequence: TGTGCCATCAGTGAGTCTGCGGTGAGACAGGATAAGAGGCCCCAGCATTTT. Its protein is CAISESAVRQDKRPQHF.

J is TRBJ2-6 and V is TRBV15, with D uncertain. The CDR3 length is 19 residues. V was shortened by 8 bases and J by 0 bases, with 23 bases between the two germline ends. Per the germline V gene, CDR1 is LNHNV and CDR2 is YYDKDF (reference sequence). The CDR3 sequence is CATADPETASPSGANVLTF. Here the CDR3 DNA reads TGTGCCACCGCAGACCCGGAAACAGCCTCCCCCTCTGGGGCCAACGTCCTGACTTTC.

The chain employs TRBV2 and TRBJ1-1; 7 nucleotides align to TRBD1. Losses at the gene ends were 6 bases for V and 2 bases for J; bases not matched to a gene: 6. This CDR3 contains 14 residues. Germline CDR1 reads SNHLY; CDR2 reads FYNNEI. The CDR3 coding sequence is TGTGCCAGCAGGGGGCAGGGGGGAAACACTGAAGCTTTCTTT. It yields the protein CASRGQGGNTEAFF.

The chain couples TRBV11-2 to TRBJ1-2, with D possibly being TRBD1 (6 bases). The CDR3 has 15 amino acids. Trimming stripped 0 bases from V and 2 bases from J, with 10 bases between. Germline CDR1 is SGHAT and CDR2 is FQNNGV. CDR3 in amino acids: CASSLDRQANYGYTF. The CDR3 bases are TGTGCCAGCAGCTTAGACCGACAGGCGAACTATGGCTACACCTTC.

The rearrangement uses TRBV4-3 and TRBJ1-1, with a tentative D call TRBD1 (6 bases). The germline V gene encodes CDR1 LGHNA and CDR2 YSLEER. Trimming took 4 bases from V and 3 from J, leaving 12 bases between them. The CDR3 length is 14 residues. CDR3: CASSRTGTYTEAFF. The CDR3 coding sequence is TGCGCCAGCAGCCGTACAGGGACCTACACTGAAGCTTTCTTT.

This chain connects TRBV9 to TRBJ1-1; 8 bases fit TRBD1. V lost 4 bases and J lost 4; bases outside the gene matches: 12. CDR1 and CDR2 from the germline V gene are SGDLS and YYNGEE. CDR3 length: 16 amino acids. CDR3 DNA sequence: TGTGCCAGCAGCCCACTTCCAAACAGGGGGATCACTGAAGCTTTCTTT. This translates into CASSPLPNRGITEAFF.

The V gene is TRBV11-1, the J gene TRBJ2-5; TRBD2 might be the D (5 bases). The CDR3 sequence is 13 residues long. The germline V and J ends were trimmed by 1 base and 3 bases, with 6 bases remaining between them. In germline, CDR1 is SGHAT, CDR2 FQDESV (reference sequence). CDR3 DNA sequence: TGTGCCAGCAGCTTAGATAGCGAAGAGACCCAGTACTTC. It codes for CASSLDSEETQYF.

The chain uses TRBV11-2 and TRBJ2-5; 7 nucleotides align to TRBD2. The germline V gene encodes CDR1 SGHAT and CDR2 FQNNGV. The CDR3 is 16 residues long. The J segment lost 1 base and the V segment lost 0 bases, leaving 5 bases of the junction unmatched. CDR3 sequence (DNA): TGTGCCAGCAGCTTAGACGGGGGGACCTTCCAAGAGACCCAGTACTTC. It specifies CASSLDGGTFQETQYF.

The chain recombines TRBV27 with TRBJ1-6; perhaps TRBD1 as D (5 bases). The CDR3 is 16 residues long. V was shortened by 8 bases and J by 0 bases, with 14 bases between the two germline ends. Germline values: CDR1 MNHEY, CDR2 SMNVEV (reference sequence). The CDR3 loop is CASRGGLSSYNSPLHF. The CDR3 DNA sequence: TGTGCCAGCCGGGGGGGATTAAGCTCCTATAATTCACCCCTCCACTTT.

J is TRBJ2-7 and V is TRBV7-6; TRBD1 aligns across 8 bases. V was pared by 5 bases and J by 2 bases, with 5 bases of the junction left unmatched. Germline V gene lookup returns CDR1 SGHVS and CDR2 FNYEAQ. This CDR3 contains 14 residues. This CDR3 reads CASSHRGSTYEQYF. In DNA form, the CDR3 reads TGTGCCAGCAGCCACAGGGGGTCAACCTACGAGCAGTACTTC.

J is TRBJ2-2 and V is TRBV7-9; no firm D call. Trimming left V 4 bases short and J 8 bases short, with 11 bases between. The CDR3 has 13 residues. Germline assignment: CDR1 SEHNR and CDR2 FQNEAQ (reference sequence). CDR3 sequence reads: CASSSRFAGELFF. The CDR3 nucleotides are TGTGCCAGCAGCTCCCGGTTTGCTGGGGAGCTGTTTTTT.

This chain links TRBV18 with TRBJ1-2, with D possibly being TRBD1 (6 bases). The CDR3 is 17 amino acids. Trimming left V 3 bases short and J 0 bases short, with 17 bases between. Germline loops: CDR1 KGHSH, CDR2 LQKENI. CDR3 protein: CASSPQRTAVANYGYTF. The CDR3 DNA sequence: TGTGCCAGCTCACCTCAACGGACAGCTGTAGCTAACTATGGCTACACCTTC. Looking up the rest from reference TRBV18 and TRBJ1-2 gives the full variable domain: NAGVMQNPRHLVRRRGQEARLRCSPMKGHSHVYWYRQLPEEGLKFMVYLQKENIIDESGMPKERFSAEFPKEGPSILRIQQVVRGDSAAYFCASSPQRTAVANYGYTFGSGTRLTVV.

This chain joins TRBV9 and TRBJ2-1; TRBD2 matches 11 bases. Trimming at V came to 3 bases and at J to 9 bases, leaving 5 bases not matched to a gene. The CDR3 runs to 14 residues. Germline assignment: CDR1 SGDLS and CDR2 YYNGEE. The CDR3, as DNA: TGTGCCAGCAGCGCCGGGACTAGCGGAAGTGAGCAGTTCTTC. Residues: CASSAGTSGSEQFF.

The J gene is TRBJ1-2, the V gene TRBV5-1, with D tentatively TRBD1 (5 bases). The CDR3 contains 12 residues. The germline V gene has CDR1 SGHRS and CDR2 YFSETQ. The V and J ends lost 4 bases and 8 bases respectively, with 12 bases between them. CDR3 in amino acids: CASSPVGHGYTF. Written as DNA, the CDR3 is TGCGCCAGCAGCCCGGTGGGGCACGGCTACACCTTC.

The chain has TRBV5-6 and TRBJ1-6; D unresolved. V lost 3 bases and J lost 0, with 13 bases in between. CDR1 and CDR2 (germline): SGHDT, YYEEEE. CDR3 length equals 17 residues. The CDR3 is CASSSLALSSYNSPLHF. In DNA form, the CDR3 reads TGTGCCAGCAGCTCCCTCGCCCTAAGCTCCTATAATTCACCCCTCCACTTT.

V and J are TRBV5-1 and TRBJ2-1; possibly TRBD2 for D (6 bases). The CDR3 contains 16 residues. The V gene lost 1 base and the J gene lost 2 bases, with 13 bases spanning the gap. The germline V gene encodes CDR1 SGHRS and CDR2 YFSETQ. The CDR3 sequence: CASSLRRGEPYNEQFF. As DNA, the CDR3 is TGCGCCAGCAGCTTGCGGCGCGGGGAGCCCTACAATGAGCAGTTCTTC.

The rearrangement uses TRBV5-5 and TRBJ1-6, with TRBD1 matching over 8 bases. Germline CDR1 and CDR2: SGHKS and YYEKEE (reference sequence). There are 17 residues in the CDR3. With V trimmed by 1 base and J by 1 base, 4 bases remained unmatched. CDR3 bases: TGTGCCAGCAGCTTGATTAACAGGGGGTCCTATAATTCACCCCTCCACTTT. It yields the protein CASSLINRGSYNSPLHF.

The V call is TRBV6-4, the J call TRBJ1-1; possible D gene TRBD1, 5 bases. V dropped 3 bases and J dropped 9 bases, with 11 bases sitting between them. CDR3 length: 12 amino acids. Germline CDR1 and CDR2: MRHNA and SNTAGT. For the CDR3, the DNA is TGTGCCAGCAGTGAGGGGGGAGGTAAAGCTTTCTTT. Its translation is CASSEGGGKAFF.

This chain uses TRBV7-3 with TRBJ1-1, with TRBD1 matching 8 bases. With V trimmed by 4 bases and J by 4 bases, 5 bases remained unmatched. The V gene's germline CDR1 is SGHTA and CDR2 FQGTGA. The CDR3 sequence is 14 residues long. The CDR3 loop is CASSSRGQGTEAFF. The DNA for the CDR3 is TGTGCCAGCAGCTCCAGGGGGCAGGGCACTGAAGCTTTCTTT.

The chain carries TRBV28 and TRBJ2-7, with 7 bases that match TRBD2. Germline CDR1 reads MDHEN; CDR2 reads SYDVKM. The CDR3 contains 12 residues. V shed 1 base and J 6 bases; nucleotides not matched to a gene: 0. CDR3 sequence reads: CASSLSSGEQYF. The DNA for the CDR3 is TGTGCCAGCAGTTTATCTAGCGGCGAGCAGTACTTC.